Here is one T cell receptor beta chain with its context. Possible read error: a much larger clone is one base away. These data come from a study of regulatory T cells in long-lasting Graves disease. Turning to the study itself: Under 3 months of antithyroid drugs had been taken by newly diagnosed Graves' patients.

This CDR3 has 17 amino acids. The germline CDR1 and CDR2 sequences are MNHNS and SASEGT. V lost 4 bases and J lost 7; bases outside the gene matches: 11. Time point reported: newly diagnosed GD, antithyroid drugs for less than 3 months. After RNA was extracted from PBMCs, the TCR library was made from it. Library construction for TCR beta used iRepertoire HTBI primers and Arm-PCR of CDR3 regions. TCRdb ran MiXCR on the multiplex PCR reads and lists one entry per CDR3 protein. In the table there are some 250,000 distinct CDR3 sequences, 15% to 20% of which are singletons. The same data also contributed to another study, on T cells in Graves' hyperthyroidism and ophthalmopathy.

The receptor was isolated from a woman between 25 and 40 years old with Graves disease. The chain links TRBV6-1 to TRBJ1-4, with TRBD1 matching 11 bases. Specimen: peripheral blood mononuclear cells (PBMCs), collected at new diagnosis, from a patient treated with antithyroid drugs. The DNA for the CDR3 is TGTGCCAGCAGTGTCCGGGACAGGGGGGATGGAAGTGAAAAACTGTTTTTT. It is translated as CASSVRDRGDGSEKLFF.